This T cell receptor (beta chain) originates from a study of CD8 T cells in Susac syndrome. Background on the study: Blood was drawn from Susac syndrome patients while they were therapy-naive, on corticosteroids, or on intravenous immunoglobulin alone.

The RNA, roughly 0.45 to 1 ug, was put through reverse transcription using random hexamers. TCRdb processed the immunoSEQ multiplex PCR reads anew with MiXCR; each CDR3 protein has one entry. The data hold 50,000 to 55,000 distinct CDR3 sequences, with around 93% observed a single time. Sequencing of TCR beta, carried out with a high-throughput approach, was applied to CD8+ and CD4+ T cells from the blood. From germline, CDR1 is DFQATT and CDR2 SNEGSKA (reference sequence). This CDR3 spans 14 amino acids. Trimming pared 3 bases from V and 1 base from J, leaving 9 bases between. The receptor was isolated from a human donor with Susac syndrome. The sequenced material came from CD8+ T cells from PBMCs. The chain has TRBV20-1 and TRBJ2-2, with D perhaps matching TRBD1 (6 bases). The CDR3, as DNA: TGCAGTGCTAGGACAGGCAGGAACACCGGGGAGCTGTTTTTT. Protein product: CSARTGRNTGELFF.